This TCR beta chain was identified in a study of blood T cell repertoires in COVID-19. Germline V lookup: CDR1 LNHDA, CDR2 SQIVND (reference sequence). The CDR3 loop spans 14 amino acids. With 2 bases removed from V and 5 bases from J, the gap between germline ends came to 10 bases. In the study's own analysis: Amplifying reference gene primers gave estimates of nucleated cell counts. The assay was immunoSEQ multiplex PCR, and TCRdb's table has in-frame clones only and misses some. The V and J calls and clone size were taken over from that table, and D and trimming were inferred from the DNA. The sample carries 380,000 or so clones, more than 65% recorded once.

The chain joins TRBV19 to TRBJ1-5, with D perhaps matching TRBD1 (5 bases). Material for sequencing was peripheral blood. This sequence was found in a human donor with acute or convalescent COVID-19. The donor label of this sample is uncertain. CDR3 sequence: CASSITGGDQPQHF. Written as DNA, the CDR3 is TGTGCCAGTAGTATAACAGGCGGAGATCAGCCCCAGCATTTT.